One sample yielded the 5 T cell receptor beta chains listed below, sequenced in a study of human T cells and chemical hapten exposure. Sample time point: patch test 1, 2 weeks after DPC sensitization. The treatment: therapeutic diphenylcyclopropenone sensitization with weekly scalp DPC. One entry per CDR3 protein results from TCRdb running MiXCR on the RACE reads. There are 80,000 or so distinct CDR3 sequences in the sample; roughly 10% occur only once, and 4% to 5.5% lies in the top ten. The source was whole blood, collected in connection with sensitization to the hapten diphenylcyclopropenone (DPC). The source is a woman between 45 and 65 years old with alopecia areata. Some clones in this sample may be carry-over from other donors' samples.

In its sample, this clonotype was seen many times. The chain is built from TRBV28 and TRBJ2-5, with 13 positions matching TRBD2. Germline assignment: CDR1 MDHEN and CDR2 SYDVKM. The CDR3 length is 16 residues. The junction had 8 bases not matched to a gene; V was cut back by 10 bases and J by 0 bases. Here the CDR3 reads CAIGLAGVWDQETQYF. The CDR3 DNA is TGTGCCATAGGACTAGCGGGAGTGTGGGACCAAGAGACCCAGTACTTC.

This clonotype was seen only a few times. V gene TRBV6-5 combines with J gene TRBJ1-2; perhaps TRBD1 as D (5 bases). Per germline, CDR1 MNHEY and CDR2 SVGAGI. V was clipped by 6 bases and J by 2 bases, with 10 bases between them. The length of the CDR3 is 13 residues. The CDR3 coding sequence is TGTGCCAGCAGACAGGAACCAAACTATGGCTACACCTTC. It yields the protein CASRQEPNYGYTF.

This clonotype was counted at least ten times. This chain uses TRBV21-1 with TRBJ1-1; the table's TRBD1 call for D was not verified on the DNA. TRBV21-1 is marked as a pseudogene. The CDR3 extends over 17 amino acids. The CDR3 is CASSARGRGLLGTEAFF. DNA of the CDR3: TGTGCCAGCAGCGCACGTGGTAGGGGGCTACTAGGCACTGAAGCTTTCTTT.

This chain uses TRBV20-1 with TRBJ2-7; 9 bases are shared with TRBD1. The CDR3 runs 12 residues. CDR1 is DFQATT and CDR2 is SNEGSKA in the germline V gene (reference sequence). V lost 6 bases and J lost 3; bases outside the gene matches: 3. CDR3 in DNA: TGCAGTGCCGTGGACAGGGGCTACGAGCAGTACTTC. Its protein product is CSAVDRGYEQYF.

This clonotype was seen a handful of times. The chain combines TRBV5-5 with TRBJ2-3; 7 positions agree with TRBD2. Trimming cost V 2 bases and J 2 bases; bases outside gene matches: 2. The germline gives CDR1 SGHKS, CDR2 YYEKEE (reference sequence). The CDR3 spans 14 residues. This chain's CDR3 is CASSFGTITDTQYF. CDR3 sequence (DNA): TGTGCCAGCAGCTTCGGGACTATCACAGATACGCAGTATTTT.